The 32 T cell receptor beta chains given below trace back to one sample, sequenced in a study of shared clonotypes between healthy human individuals. Clones were read by immunoSEQ multiplex PCR, and TCRdb kept only the in-frame ones, dropping some. The sample holds 1,500,000 or so clones, about 98.5% seen once. The material sequenced was naive CD4+ T cells sorted from blood. Subset noted: CD45RA+ positively selected. The origin of the receptors is a man aged 30 to 45 in good health.

As regards this clone: This same CDR3 is encoded by further DNA sequences in the sample. CDR3 protein: CASSLTGAGNTIYF. CDR3 DNA: TGTGCCAGCAGCCTGACAGGGGCAGGAAACACCATATATTTT. V usage is TRBV28 and J usage is TRBJ1-3, with 8 bases lining up with TRBD1. Trimming removed 6 bases from V and 4 bases from J; junction bases left unmatched: 5. The CDR3 consists of 14 residues. Germline V gene sequence: CDR1 MDHEN, CDR2 SYDVKM.

V and J are TRBV5-1 and TRBJ2-3; D possibly uses TRBD1 or TRBD2 (6 bases each). Germline V gene data show CDR1 as SGHRS and CDR2 as YFSETQ. CDR3 length equals 14 residues. Deletions cut 6 bases from V and 0 bases from J, with 11 bases between. The CDR3 sequence is CASTKGGSTDTQYF. The CDR3 coding sequence is TGCGCCAGCACTAAGGGGGGTAGCACAGATACGCAGTATTTT.

The rearrangement uses TRBV6-4 and TRBJ2-3; TRBD1 agrees at 12 bases. The V segment lost 5 bases and the J segment 2 bases; nucleotides outside the gene matches: 17. CDR1 is MRHNA, CDR2 SNTAGT, per germline. This CDR3 has 20 residues. The CDR3 reads CASSRPGQGAGLAATDTQYF. Here the CDR3 DNA reads TGTGCCAGCAGTCGACCGGGACAGGGGGCCGGACTAGCGGCCACAGATACGCAGTATTTT.

The chain is built from TRBV9 and TRBJ2-5; D tentatively reads TRBD1 or TRBD2 (5 bases each). V lost 4 bases to trimming and J lost 5 bases, with 18 bases between them. Germline values: CDR1 SGDLS, CDR2 YYNGEE. The CDR3 has 15 amino acids. In DNA, the CDR3 is TGTGCCAGCAGCTCGGGGCCCGGGGTTGGGGAGACCCAGTACTTC. Encoded protein: CASSSGPGVGETQYF.

CDR3 residues: CASSLQDPNEQFF. DNA for the CDR3: TGTGCCAGCAGCCTCCAGGACCCCAATGAGCAGTTCTTC. J is TRBJ2-1 and V is TRBV11-2, with D uncertain. CDR1 is SGHAT and CDR2 is FQNNGV in the germline V gene. This CDR3 has 13 amino acids. The V gene lost 5 bases and the J gene lost 6 bases, with 11 bases spanning the gap.

The chain has TRBV7-2 and TRBJ2-5, with D maybe TRBD1 (5 bases). The V gene lost 4 bases and the J gene lost 3 bases, with 12 bases spanning the gap. Germline lookup yields CDR1 SGHTA and CDR2 FQGNSA. This CDR3 is 14 amino acids long. The CDR3 nucleotides are TGTGCCAGCAGCTCCAGGGCGTCAGAAGAGACCCAGTACTTC. Encoded protein: CASSSRASEETQYF.

V usage is TRBV19 and J usage is TRBJ2-3; 12 nucleotides line up with TRBD2. The germline CDR1 and CDR2 sequences are LNHDA and SQIVND (reference sequence). Trimming removed 6 bases from V and 6 bases from J; junction bases left unmatched: 7. CDR3 size: 15 residues. CDR3 region: CASSRLAGGPDTQYF. The CDR3 DNA follows: TGTGCCAGTAGCCGTCTAGCGGGAGGGCCGGATACGCAGTATTTT.

The chain uses TRBV9 and TRBJ2-2, with TRBD2 matching 8 bases. The J segment lost 7 bases and the V segment lost 4 bases, leaving 15 bases of the junction unmatched. The CDR3 has 17 residues. CDR1 is SGDLS, CDR2 YYNGEE, per germline. CDR3 sequence: CASSPPGLAVLGGELFF. The CDR3 region has the DNA TGTGCCAGCAGCCCCCCCGGACTAGCCGTGCTGGGCGGGGAGCTGTTTTTT.

This clone has only one observation. The CDR3 DNA is TGTGCCAGCAGTTTAACAGTGACTGAAGCTTTCTTT. Encoded protein: CASSLTVTEAFF. V and J are TRBV28 and TRBJ1-1; no definite D call. The CDR3 has 12 amino acids. The germline V and J ends were trimmed by 2 bases and 5 bases, with 6 bases remaining between them. Germline V lookup: CDR1 MDHEN, CDR2 SYDVKM.

V is TRBV6-6 and J is TRBJ1-1; D is ambiguous. Looked up from germline, CDR1 is MNHNY and CDR2 is SVGAGI (reference sequence). Trimming stripped 2 bases from V and 1 base from J, with 5 bases between. This CDR3 contains 13 residues. DNA of the CDR3: TGTGCCAGCAGTTACACGGGGAACACTGAAGCTTTCTTT. Translated: CASSYTGNTEAFF.

This chain links TRBV2 with TRBJ1-5; no reliable D call. Germline CDR1 SNHLY, CDR2 FYNNEI. V lost 8 bases and J 6 bases, leaving 11 bases between the germline ends. CDR3 length: 12 residues. CDR3 residues: CASSVIGQPQHF. CDR3 nucleotides: TGTGCCAGCTCTGTCATCGGTCAGCCCCAGCATTTT.

V and J are TRBV18 and TRBJ2-7; D ambiguous. The CDR3 consists of 11 residues. V lost 6 bases and J lost 6, with 9 bases in between. Looked up from germline, CDR1 is KGHSH and CDR2 is LQKENI. The DNA of the CDR3 is TGTGCCAGCTCCGTGGATACCGAGCAGTACTTC. Translated, it gives CASSVDTEQYF.

The chain recombines TRBV15 with TRBJ2-6; D is unclear. The germline V gene has CDR1 LNHNV and CDR2 YYDKDF (reference sequence). The CDR3 contains 16 residues. The V gene lost 0 bases and the J gene lost 0 bases, with 6 bases spanning the gap. The CDR3 region has the DNA TGTGCCACCAGCAGAGACCAAATCTCTGGGGCCAACGTCCTGACTTTC. This codes for CATSRDQISGANVLTF.

This clone was detected once. Other DNA sequences of this sample code for an identical CDR3. The V and J genes are TRBV7-2 and TRBJ2-7, with TRBD2 matching over 14 bases. This CDR3 has 15 amino acids. Trimming cost V 3 bases and J 2 bases; bases outside gene matches: 0. Germline V gene data show CDR1 as SGHTA and CDR2 as FQGNSA. Here the CDR3 DNA reads TGTGCCAGCAGCTTGGGACTAGCGGGGGCCTACGAGCAGTACTTC. It specifies CASSLGLAGAYEQYF.

The V gene is TRBV5-4, the J gene TRBJ2-1; D gene ambiguous. CDR3 size: 12 residues. Germline V lookup: CDR1 SGHNT, CDR2 YYREEE (reference sequence). V was pared by 2 bases and J by 10 bases, with 10 bases between. As DNA, the CDR3 is TGTGCCAGCAGCTTAAGCATCGGCGAGCAGTTCTTC. Amino acid sequence: CASSLSIGEQFF. The full variable domain, in which reference TRBV5-4 and TRBJ2-1 provide the parts outside the CDR3, is ETGVTQSPTHLIKTRGQQVTLRCSSQSGHNTVSWYQQALGQGPQFIFQYYREEENGRGNFPPRFSGLQFPNYSSELNVNALELDDSALYLCASSLSIGEQFFGPGTRLTVL.

This chain links TRBV7-9 with TRBJ2-5; TRBD1 or TRBD2 may be the D gene (5 bases each). The germline V and J ends were trimmed by 3 bases and 4 bases, with 9 bases remaining between them. The germline CDR1 and CDR2 sequences are SEHNR and FQNEAQ (reference sequence). The CDR3 is 13 residues long. As DNA, the CDR3 is TGTGCCAGCAGCTTTAAGAGGGGAGAGACCCAGTACTTC. Translating it yields CASSFKRGETQYF.

The J gene is TRBJ2-5, the V gene TRBV18; D gene ambiguous. The CDR3 consists of 16 residues. The germline V gene has CDR1 KGHSH and CDR2 LQKENI. V lost 2 bases and J 2 bases, leaving 15 bases between the germline ends. The CDR3 loop reads CASSPFQSPIQETQYF. The DNA of the CDR3 is TGTGCCAGCTCACCATTTCAAAGCCCCATTCAAGAGACCCAGTACTTC.

The rearrangement links TRBV2 to TRBJ2-5; weak D call: TRBD1 (6 bases). CDR3 length: 13 amino acids. The V end lost 8 bases, the J end lost 5 bases, and 15 bases lay between the germline ends. The germline V gene encodes CDR1 SNHLY and CDR2 FYNNEI. DNA for the CDR3: TGTGCCAGCCTCAGGGGCGTGGGGGAGACCCAGTACTTC. Translation gives CASLRGVGETQYF.

V gene TRBV28 combines with J gene TRBJ2-7, with TRBD2 matching over 7 bases. Germline assignment: CDR1 MDHEN and CDR2 SYDVKM. V lost 6 bases, J lost 6 bases, and 14 bases stayed unmatched. The CDR3 consists of 15 residues. The CDR3 protein is CASRMWESGISEQYF. In DNA form, the CDR3 reads TGTGCCAGCAGGATGTGGGAGAGCGGGATAAGCGAGCAGTACTTC. Variable domain in full (rest from reference TRBV28 and TRBJ2-7): DVKVTQSSRYLVKRTGEKVFLECVQDMDHENMFWYRQDPGLGLRLIYFSYDVKMKEKGDIPEGYSVSREKKERFSLILESASTNQTSMYLCASRMWESGISEQYFGPGTRLTVT.

DNA of the CDR3: TGCGCCAGCAGACAGGGACAGGGGAACAGCTATGGCTACACCTTC. Protein sequence: CASRQGQGNSYGYTF. The chain is built from TRBV5-1 and TRBJ1-2; 10 positions agree with TRBD1. J was trimmed by 4 bases and V by 5 bases; bases with no gene match: 8. This CDR3 is 15 amino acids long. Germline V gives CDR1 SGHRS, CDR2 YFSETQ.

The V gene is TRBV18, the J gene TRBJ2-1; D perhaps matches TRBD2 (5 bases). Germline V gene sequence: CDR1 KGHSH, CDR2 LQKENI. The CDR3 loop spans 16 amino acids. V lost 3 bases, J lost 5 bases, and 17 bases lay in between. CDR3 loop: CASSPRLSGGNNEQFF. As DNA, the CDR3 is TGTGCCAGCTCACCCCGACTGAGCGGAGGTAACAATGAGCAGTTCTTC.

As to this clone: The same CDR3 arises from other DNA sequences in this sample as well. The gene calls are TRBV29-1 and TRBJ2-7; D may be TRBD1 (6 bases). The V gene's germline CDR1 is SQVTM and CDR2 ANQGSEA. V dropped 4 bases and J dropped 2 bases, with 9 bases sitting between them. The CDR3 runs to 12 residues. The CDR3 sequence is CSVAQGAYEQYF. In nucleotides, the CDR3 is TGCAGCGTTGCACAGGGAGCCTACGAGCAGTACTTC.

V is TRBV10-2 and J is TRBJ2-3; D ambiguous. CDR1 and CDR2 from the germline V gene are WSHSY and SAAADI. The CDR3 consists of 12 residues. Trimming removed 8 bases from V and 2 bases from J, with 8 bases in between. The CDR3 DNA is TGCGCCAGCGGAAGACTCACAGATACGCAGTATTTT. As protein: CASGRLTDTQYF.

The chain joins TRBV1 to TRBJ2-2; TRBD2 reflects the table's D call only, with no check against the DNA. TRBV1 is tagged as a pseudogene. This CDR3 contains 17 residues. In nucleotides, the CDR3 is TGCACCAGCAGCCACGAATACGATCAAGCGGGAGCCGGGGAGCTGTTTTTT. Translation: CTSSHEYDQAGAGELFF.

The V and J genes are TRBV7-9 and TRBJ2-7; 8 positions match TRBD1. Per germline, CDR1 SEHNR and CDR2 FQNEAQ (reference sequence). The CDR3 totals 15 residues. Trimming at V came to 5 bases and at J to 0 bases, leaving 6 bases not matched to a gene. The DNA of the CDR3 is TGTGCCAGCAGCCCTTGGGACAGGCGCTCCTACGAGCAGTACTTC. Translated, it gives CASSPWDRRSYEQYF.

CDR3 sequence: CASSLSSATEAFF. In nucleotides, the CDR3 is TGCGCCAGCAGCTTGTCTTCGGCAACTGAAGCTTTCTTT. The genes are TRBV5-1 and TRBJ1-1; D gene ambiguous. CDR3 size: 13 residues. The ends were cut back, 1 base at V and 5 bases at J, with 9 bases in the middle. Germline V gene sequence: CDR1 SGHRS, CDR2 YFSETQ.

This clone was picked up one time. J is TRBJ2-7 and V is TRBV25-1, with 9 bases aligning to TRBD1. The germline V gene encodes CDR1 MGHDK and CDR2 SYGVNS. V shed 7 bases and J 6 bases; nucleotides not matched to a gene: 10. The length of the CDR3 is 14 residues. The CDR3 nucleotides read TGTGCCAGCAAACCGACAGGGGGAACCTCCGAGCAGTACTTC. This gives the protein CASKPTGGTSEQYF.

V usage is TRBV27 and J usage is TRBJ1-1; no reliable D call. The V gene's germline CDR1 is MNHEY and CDR2 SMNVEV (reference sequence). The V end was cut by 6 bases, the J end by 3 bases, with 8 bases between. This CDR3 has 12 amino acids. In DNA form, the CDR3 reads TGTGCCAGCAGCCGGTCGGACACTGAAGCTTTCTTT. Translated: CASSRSDTEAFF.

V and J are TRBV10-2 and TRBJ2-7; TRBD1 matches 9 bases. The CDR3 sequence is 15 residues long. In germline, CDR1 is WSHSY, CDR2 SAAADI. Trimming at V came to 6 bases and at J to 6 bases, leaving 12 bases not matched to a gene. The DNA for the CDR3 is TGCGCCAGCAGCGGTGGGACAGGGACCGCCTCCGAGCAGTACTTC. Encoded protein: CASSGGTGTASEQYF.

The chain recombines TRBV7-2 with TRBJ1-1; no firm D call. Germline V gene data show CDR1 as SGHTA and CDR2 as FQGNSA. The germline V and J ends were trimmed by 1 base and 0 bases, with 18 bases remaining between them. This CDR3 is 18 amino acids long. CDR3 sequence (DNA): TGTGCCAGCAGCTTAGATAGCTATGGCAGAAGTATGAACACTGAAGCTTTCTTT. Amino acid sequence: CASSLDSYGRSMNTEAFF. The complete variable domain, with remaining parts taken from reference TRBV7-2 and TRBJ1-1, reads GAGVSQSPSNKVTEKGKDVELRCDPISGHTALYWYRQSLGQGLEFLIYFQGNSAPDKSGLPSDRFSAERTGGSVSTLTIQRTQQEDSAVYLCASSLDSYGRSMNTEAFFGQGTRLTVV.

This rearrangement joins TRBV5-1 to TRBJ2-2; tentatively, D is TRBD2 (6 bases). This CDR3 has 16 residues. Germline-derived CDR1 and CDR2 are SGHRS and YFSETQ. Trimming left V 3 bases short and J 5 bases short, with 17 bases between. CDR3 nucleotide sequence: TGCGCCAGCAGCTCCAGCCCGGGGGTTGGAACCGGGGAGCTGTTTTTT. Its protein product is CASSSSPGVGTGELFF.

The chain employs TRBV9 and TRBJ1-4; tentative D call: TRBD1 (5 bases). The V end lost 0 bases, the J end lost 13 bases, and 16 bases lay between the germline ends. The CDR3 is 14 amino acids. Germline V gene lookup returns CDR1 SGDLS and CDR2 YYNGEE. The CDR3, as DNA: TGTGCCAGCAGCGTAGACGACGCCGAAAGGGGACTGTTTTTT. It translates to CASSVDDAERGLFF. The full variable domain, its missing parts supplied by reference TRBV9 and TRBJ1-4, is DSGVTQTPKHLITATGQRVTLRCSPRSGDLSVYWYQQSLDQGLQFLIQYYNGEERAKGNILERFSAQQFPDLHSELNLSSLELGDSALYFCASSVDDAERGLFFGSGTQLSVL.